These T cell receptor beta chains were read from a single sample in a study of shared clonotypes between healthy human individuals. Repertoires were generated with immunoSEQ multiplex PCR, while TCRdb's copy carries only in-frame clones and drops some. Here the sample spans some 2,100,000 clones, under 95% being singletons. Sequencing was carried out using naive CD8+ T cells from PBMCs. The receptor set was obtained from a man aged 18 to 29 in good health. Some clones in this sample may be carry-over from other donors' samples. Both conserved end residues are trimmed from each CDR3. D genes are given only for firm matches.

ASSSPGFTEAF,TRBJ1-1,.,TRBV6-5
ASSLRLAGRYEQY,TRBJ2-7,TRBD2,TRBV6-5
ASSGKGGSWTDTQY,TRBJ2-3,.,TRBV9
ASSSGSQHSGNTIY,TRBJ1-3,.,TRBV6-5
ASSLSGTGNQPQH,TRBJ1-5,.,TRBV28
ASSYAGGSYEQY,TRBJ2-7,.,TRBV6-6
ASSPGGFSNQPQH,TRBJ1-5,TRBD1,TRBV5-4
ASTVSPGTNYGYT,TRBJ1-2,.,TRBV28
ASSTGTGGLNEQF,TRBJ2-1,TRBD1,TRBV28
ASRLGSGAQETQY,TRBJ2-5,.,TRBV7-8
ATSRGGQGSHQPQH,TRBJ1-5,TRBD1,TRBV15
ASSQEGTGVIGNTIY,TRBJ1-3,TRBD1,TRBV4-2
ASSLTSGRVVYEQY,TRBJ2-7,TRBD2,TRBV27
ASSVDYTQGPDEKLF,TRBJ1-4,.,TRBV9
ASSLAGVRQPQH,TRBJ1-5,.,TRBV7-9
ASSSGTRTGNEQF,TRBJ2-1,.,TRBV7-9
ASSPALLGANVLT,TRBJ2-6,.,TRBV4-1
ASSLFPQSGNEQF,TRBJ2-1,.,TRBV5-1
ASSVWDSSNQPQH,TRBJ1-5,.,TRBV6-1
ASSQTVRGLEAF,TRBJ1-1,TRBD1,TRBV4-1
ASQELNTEAF,TRBJ1-1,.,TRBV19
ASRDRGYTDTQY,TRBJ2-3,TRBD1,TRBV19
ASSSGLAGIYEQY,TRBJ2-7,TRBD2,TRBV5-1
ASRPHAGAGLPYEQY,TRBJ2-7,.,TRBV2
ASSGGPLSNYGYT,TRBJ1-2,.,TRBV25-1
ASSIGSGGNQPQH,TRBJ1-5,.,TRBV19
ASSLVFPGDIQY,TRBJ2-4,.,TRBV7-9
ASSYLRVPKNTEAF,TRBJ1-1,.,TRBV6-6
ASSIRTGGGNQPQH,TRBJ1-5,TRBD1,TRBV19
ASQPQGGSGNTIY,TRBJ1-3,.,TRBV27
ASSSIDGTEAF,TRBJ1-1,.,TRBV21-1
ASSMPGTVNYEQY,TRBJ2-7,.,TRBV28
ASSQDMIGASLRRNEKLF,TRBJ1-4,.,TRBV4-1
ASSPDGGTEAF,TRBJ1-1,.,TRBV7-9
ASSWGGVGLDTEAF,TRBJ1-1,.,TRBV5-6
ASSLGQSRDGYT,TRBJ1-2,.,TRBV5-1
ASSFTGTGYGYT,TRBJ1-2,TRBD1,TRBV28
ASSLVGESYEQY,TRBJ2-7,.,TRBV7-9
ASSISIPWRVGDQPQH,TRBJ1-5,.,TRBV19
ASSLISGRGPDTQY,TRBJ2-3,TRBD2,TRBV7-6
ASSPRAGGLGEQY,TRBJ2-7,TRBD1,TRBV28
ASRTSGSYNEQF,TRBJ2-1,TRBD2,TRBV28
ASSPLAGAYNEQF,TRBJ2-1,TRBD2,TRBV7-3
ASSGRVDYGYT,TRBJ1-2,.,TRBV9
ASSLGVRGTGTIEQY,TRBJ2-7,TRBD2,TRBV11-2
ASGLGRDPEQY,TRBJ2-7,.,TRBV28
SVDPPGQIEAF,TRBJ1-1,.,TRBV29-1
ASSPFQASNEKLF,TRBJ1-4,.,TRBV27
ASSFQEGTRYNEQF,TRBJ2-1,.,TRBV7-6
ASSEPGAEAF,TRBJ1-1,.,TRBV25-1
ASSLSPQGRGTEAF,TRBJ1-1,.,TRBV5-4
ASSLLAGGGSTDTQY,TRBJ2-3,TRBD2,TRBV27
ASSDQAGGETDTQY,TRBJ2-3,TRBD2,TRBV2
ASSVGLATRHYEQY,TRBJ2-7,TRBD2,TRBV9
ASRWGTGYTEAF,TRBJ1-1,TRBD1,TRBV13
ASSLPLNTEAF,TRBJ1-1,.,TRBV7-9
ASSLGGTNLNYDSNQPQH,TRBJ1-5,.,TRBV7-6
AWIPGGYYGYT,TRBJ1-2,TRBD1,TRBV30